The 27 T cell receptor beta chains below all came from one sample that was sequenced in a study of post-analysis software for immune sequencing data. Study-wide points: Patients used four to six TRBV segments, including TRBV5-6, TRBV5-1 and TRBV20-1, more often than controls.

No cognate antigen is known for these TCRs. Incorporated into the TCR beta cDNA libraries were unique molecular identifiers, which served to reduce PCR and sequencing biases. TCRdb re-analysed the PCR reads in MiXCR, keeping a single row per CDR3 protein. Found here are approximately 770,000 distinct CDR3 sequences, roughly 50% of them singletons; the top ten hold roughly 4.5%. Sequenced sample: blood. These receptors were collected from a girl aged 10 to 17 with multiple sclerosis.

CDR3 coding DNA: TGTGCCAGCAAACCAGGGATACGCACAGATACGCAGTATTTT. This translates into CASKPGIRTDTQYF. This sequence joins TRBV2 and TRBJ2-3; a weak D match, TRBD1 (5 bases). This CDR3 is 14 amino acids long. Germline CDR1 and CDR2: SNHLY and FYNNEI. With 7 bases removed from V and 1 base from J, the gap between germline ends came to 12 bases.

The CDR3 nucleotides are TGTGCCAGCAGCTTAGGTGGGACTAGATCCTACGAGCAGTACTTC. This gives the protein CASSLGGTRSYEQYF. The rearrangement links TRBV7-9 to TRBJ2-7; 8 bases are shared with TRBD2. Looked up from germline, CDR1 is SEHNR and CDR2 is FQNEAQ (reference sequence). The CDR3 runs 15 residues. With V trimmed by 1 base and J by 1 base, 3 bases remained unmatched.

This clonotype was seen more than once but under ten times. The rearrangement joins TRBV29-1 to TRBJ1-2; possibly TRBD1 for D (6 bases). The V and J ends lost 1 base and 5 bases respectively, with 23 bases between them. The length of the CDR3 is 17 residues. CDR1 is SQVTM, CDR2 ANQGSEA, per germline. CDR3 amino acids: CSVEVSLPGRGAYGYTF. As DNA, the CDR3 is TGCAGCGTTGAAGTATCTCTCCCAGGCCGGGGGGCTTATGGCTACACCTTC.

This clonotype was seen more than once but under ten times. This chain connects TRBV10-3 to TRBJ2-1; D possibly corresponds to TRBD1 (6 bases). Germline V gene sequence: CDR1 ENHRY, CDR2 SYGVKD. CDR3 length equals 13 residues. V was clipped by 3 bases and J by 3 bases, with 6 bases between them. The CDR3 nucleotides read TGTGCCATCAGTGACAGGGGCTACAATGAGCAGTTCTTC. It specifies CAISDRGYNEQFF.

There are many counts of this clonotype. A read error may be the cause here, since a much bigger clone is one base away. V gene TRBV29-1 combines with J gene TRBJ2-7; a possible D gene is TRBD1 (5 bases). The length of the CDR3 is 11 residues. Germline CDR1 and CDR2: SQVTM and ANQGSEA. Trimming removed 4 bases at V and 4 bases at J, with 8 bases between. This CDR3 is CSVGRGYEQYF. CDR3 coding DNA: TGCAGCGTTGGAAGGGGTTACGAGCAGTACTTC.

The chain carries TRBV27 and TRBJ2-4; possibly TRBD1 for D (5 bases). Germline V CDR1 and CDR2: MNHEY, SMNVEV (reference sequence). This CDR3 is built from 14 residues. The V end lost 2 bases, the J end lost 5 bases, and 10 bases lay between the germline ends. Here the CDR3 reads CASSLRVGQNIQYF. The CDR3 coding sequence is TGTGCCAGCAGTTTACGGGTGGGGCAAAACATTCAGTACTTC.

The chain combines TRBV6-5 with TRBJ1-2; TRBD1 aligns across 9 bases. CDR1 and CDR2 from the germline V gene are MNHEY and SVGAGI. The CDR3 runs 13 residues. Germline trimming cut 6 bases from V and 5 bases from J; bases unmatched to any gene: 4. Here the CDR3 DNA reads TGTGCCAGCAGCACGGGACAGGGATATGGCTACACCTTC. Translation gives CASSTGQGYGYTF.

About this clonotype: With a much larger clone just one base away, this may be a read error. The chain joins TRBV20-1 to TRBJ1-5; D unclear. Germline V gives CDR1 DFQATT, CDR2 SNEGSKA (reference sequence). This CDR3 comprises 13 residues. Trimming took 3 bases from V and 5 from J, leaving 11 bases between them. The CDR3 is CSARAGGYQPQHF. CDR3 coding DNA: TGCAGTGCTAGGGCCGGCGGTTATCAGCCCCAGCATTTT.

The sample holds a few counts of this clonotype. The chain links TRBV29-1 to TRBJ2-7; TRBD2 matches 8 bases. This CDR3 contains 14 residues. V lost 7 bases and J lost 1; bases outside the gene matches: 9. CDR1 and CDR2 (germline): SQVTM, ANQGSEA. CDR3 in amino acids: CSAGRAGGSYEQYF. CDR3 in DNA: TGCAGCGCCGGTCGGGCGGGAGGATCCTACGAGCAGTACTTC.

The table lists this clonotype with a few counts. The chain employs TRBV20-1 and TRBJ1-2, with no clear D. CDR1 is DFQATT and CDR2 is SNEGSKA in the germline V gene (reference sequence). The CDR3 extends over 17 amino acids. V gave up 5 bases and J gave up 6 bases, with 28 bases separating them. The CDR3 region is CSAGTGKGAQVKDGYTF. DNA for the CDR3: TGCAGTGCTGGAACCGGGAAGGGTGCGCAGGTTAAAGATGGCTACACCTTC.

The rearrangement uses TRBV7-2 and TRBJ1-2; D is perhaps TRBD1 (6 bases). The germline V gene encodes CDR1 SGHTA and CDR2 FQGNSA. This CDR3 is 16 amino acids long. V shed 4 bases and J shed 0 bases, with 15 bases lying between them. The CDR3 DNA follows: TGTGCCAGCAGCTGGGAAAACAGGGCCTCTAACTATGGCTACACCTTC. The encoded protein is CASSWENRASNYGYTF.

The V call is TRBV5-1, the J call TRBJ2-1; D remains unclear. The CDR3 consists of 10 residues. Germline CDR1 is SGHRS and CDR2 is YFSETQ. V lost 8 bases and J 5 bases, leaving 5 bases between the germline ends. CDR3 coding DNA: TGCGCCAGGTTCAACAATGAGCAGTTCTTC. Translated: CARFNNEQFF.

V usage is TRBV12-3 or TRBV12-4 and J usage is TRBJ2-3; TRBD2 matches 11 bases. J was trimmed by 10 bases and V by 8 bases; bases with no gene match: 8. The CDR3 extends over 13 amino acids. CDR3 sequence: CASGNSGRAAQYF. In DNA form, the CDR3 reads TGTGCCAGCGGAAATAGCGGGAGGGCCGCGCAGTATTTT.

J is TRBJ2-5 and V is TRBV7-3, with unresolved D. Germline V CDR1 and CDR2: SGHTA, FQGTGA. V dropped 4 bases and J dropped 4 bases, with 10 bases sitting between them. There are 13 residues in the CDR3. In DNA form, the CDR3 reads TGTGCCAGCAGCTCCCGGTTGGGAGAGACCCAGTACTTC. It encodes CASSSRLGETQYF.

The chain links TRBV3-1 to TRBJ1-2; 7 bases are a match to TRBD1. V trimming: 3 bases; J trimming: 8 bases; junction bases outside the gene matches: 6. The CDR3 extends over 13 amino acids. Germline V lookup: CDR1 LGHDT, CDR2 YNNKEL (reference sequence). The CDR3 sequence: CASSQRQGGGYTF. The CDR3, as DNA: TGTGCCAGCAGCCAGAGACAGGGAGGCGGCTACACCTTC.

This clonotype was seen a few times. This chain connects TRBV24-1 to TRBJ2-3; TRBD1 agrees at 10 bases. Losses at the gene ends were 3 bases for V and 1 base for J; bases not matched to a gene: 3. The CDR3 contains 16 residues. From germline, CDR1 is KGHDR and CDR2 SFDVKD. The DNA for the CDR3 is TGTGCCACCAGTGATCGGACAGGGGGTGGCACAGATACGCAGTATTTT. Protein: CATSDRTGGGTDTQYF.

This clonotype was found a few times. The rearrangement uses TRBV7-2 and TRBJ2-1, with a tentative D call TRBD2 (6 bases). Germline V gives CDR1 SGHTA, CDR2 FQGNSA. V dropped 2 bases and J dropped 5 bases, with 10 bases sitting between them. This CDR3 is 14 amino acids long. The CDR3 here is CASSLPGTHNEQFF. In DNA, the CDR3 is TGTGCCAGCAGCTTACCCGGGACTCACAATGAGCAGTTCTTC.

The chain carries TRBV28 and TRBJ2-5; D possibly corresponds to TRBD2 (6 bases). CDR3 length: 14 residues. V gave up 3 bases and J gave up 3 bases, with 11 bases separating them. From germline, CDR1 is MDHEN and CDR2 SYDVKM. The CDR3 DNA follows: TGTGCCAGCAGTTTGTTTAGCGGTGAAGAGACCCAGTACTTC. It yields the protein CASSLFSGEETQYF.

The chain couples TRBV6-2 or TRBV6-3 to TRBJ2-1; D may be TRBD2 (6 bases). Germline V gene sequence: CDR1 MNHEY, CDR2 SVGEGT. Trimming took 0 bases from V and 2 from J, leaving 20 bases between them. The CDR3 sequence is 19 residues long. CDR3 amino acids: CASSYSISGEDPTYNEQFF. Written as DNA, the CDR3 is TGTGCCAGCAGTTACTCGATAAGTGGGGAGGATCCGACCTACAATGAGCAGTTCTTC.

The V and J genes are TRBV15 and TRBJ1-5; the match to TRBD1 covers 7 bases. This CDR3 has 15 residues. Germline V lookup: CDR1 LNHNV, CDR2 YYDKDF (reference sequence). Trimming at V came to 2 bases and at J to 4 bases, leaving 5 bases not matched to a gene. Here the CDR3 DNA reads TGTGCCACCAGCAGAAACCGGGACAGTAATCAGCCCCAGCATTTT. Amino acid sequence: CATSRNRDSNQPQHF.

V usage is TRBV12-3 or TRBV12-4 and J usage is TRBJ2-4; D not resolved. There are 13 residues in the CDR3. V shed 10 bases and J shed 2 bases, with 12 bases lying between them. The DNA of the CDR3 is TGTGCCACCCTTCAAATCTCCAAAAACATTCAGTACTTC. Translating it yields CATLQISKNIQYF.

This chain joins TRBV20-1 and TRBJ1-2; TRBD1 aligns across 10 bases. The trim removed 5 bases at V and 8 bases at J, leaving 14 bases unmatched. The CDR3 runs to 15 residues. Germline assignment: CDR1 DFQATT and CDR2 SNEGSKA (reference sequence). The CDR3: CSALGSGQGRQGYTF. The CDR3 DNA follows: TGCAGTGCTCTAGGGTCGGGACAGGGGAGACAAGGCTACACCTTC.

CDR3 protein: CASSLDRRGLAVYNEQFF. The CDR3 region has the DNA TGTGCCAGCAGCTTAGATCGGAGGGGGTTAGCGGTCTACAATGAGCAGTTCTTC. This chain joins TRBV11-3 and TRBJ2-1, with D possibly being TRBD1 or TRBD2 (6 bases each). Trimming removed 0 bases from V and 3 bases from J, with 18 bases in between. This CDR3 is 18 amino acids long. Germline CDR1 reads SGHNT; CDR2 reads YENEEA.

The CDR3 nucleotides are TGCAGTGCTAGACCCAGCGGGAGGCTAGAGGAGCAGTTCTTC. It is translated as CSARPSGRLEEQFF. This chain connects TRBV20-1 to TRBJ2-1; 9 bases match TRBD2. The CDR3 loop spans 14 amino acids. Germline V lookup: CDR1 DFQATT, CDR2 SNEGSKA (reference sequence). Trimming took 2 bases from V and 10 from J; bases not matched to a gene: 9.

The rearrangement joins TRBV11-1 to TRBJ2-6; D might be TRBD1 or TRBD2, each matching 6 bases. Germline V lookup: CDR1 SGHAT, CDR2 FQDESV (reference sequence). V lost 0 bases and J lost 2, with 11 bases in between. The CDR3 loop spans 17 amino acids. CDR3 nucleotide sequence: TGTGCCAGCAGCTTAGCGCTCGGGGGCGCTGGGGCCAACGTCCTGACTTTC. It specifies CASSLALGGAGANVLTF. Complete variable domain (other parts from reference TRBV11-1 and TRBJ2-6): EAEVAQSPRYKITEKSQAVAFWCDPISGHATLYWYRQILGQGPELLVQFQDESVVDDSQLPKDRFSAERLKGVDSTLKIQPAELGDSAMYLCASSLALGGAGANVLTFGAGSRLTVL.

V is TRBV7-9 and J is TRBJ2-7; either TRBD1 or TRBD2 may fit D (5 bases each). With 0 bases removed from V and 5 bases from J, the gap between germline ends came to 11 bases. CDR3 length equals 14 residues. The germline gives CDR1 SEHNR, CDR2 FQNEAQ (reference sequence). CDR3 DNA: TGTGCCAGCAGCTTAGCGGTAGGGGACCACGAGCAGTACTTC. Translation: CASSLAVGDHEQYF. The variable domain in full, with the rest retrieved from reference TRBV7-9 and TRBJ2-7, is DTGVSQNPRHKITKRGQNVTFRCDPISEHNRLYWYRQTLGQGPEFLTYFQNEAQLEKSRLLSDRFSAERPKGSFSTLEIQRTEQGDSAMYLCASSLAVGDHEQYFGPGTRLTVT.

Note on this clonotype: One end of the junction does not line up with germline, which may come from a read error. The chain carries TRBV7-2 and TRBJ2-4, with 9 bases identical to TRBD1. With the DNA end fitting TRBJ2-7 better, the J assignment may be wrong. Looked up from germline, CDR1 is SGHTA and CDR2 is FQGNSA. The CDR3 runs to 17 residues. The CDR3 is CANSQSPRGTGLHEQYF. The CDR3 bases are TGTGCCAACAGCCAATCTCCCCGGGGGACAGGGCTACACGAGCAGTACTTC.